This T cell receptor (beta chain) was sequenced in a study of human T cells and chemical hapten exposure. Study in general: How much TCR each sample yielded varied, mostly because pooled library volumes differed slightly.

As to time point: pre-sensitization, week 0. Regarding treatment: therapeutic diphenylcyclopropenone sensitization with weekly scalp DPC. The study's findings and limits: Expanded TCR sets contained significantly more large CDR3 similarity clusters than controls. A positive correlation with patch test score was shown by PT1 expanded TCR counts.

This clonotype was seen more than once but under ten times. The target antigen is unknown. One junction end does not reproduce the germline sequence, and a read error may be involved. The CDR3 consists of 11 residues. Looked up from germline, CDR1 is SQVTM and CDR2 is ANQGSEA. Original processing notes: TCRs per sample had a median of around 100,000 and ranged from about 20,000 to 750,000. MiXCR was run by TCRdb on the RACE reads, yielding one entry per CDR3 protein. TCRdb's processing, not the authors' own work, is the source of the V and J calls. The sample carries roughly 250,000 distinct CDR3 sequences, 7.5% to 10% recorded once.

This chain links TRBV29-1 with TRBJ2-7, with TRBD2 as a possible D gene (5 bases). The specimen comprised whole blood, sampled in connection with sensitization to the hapten diphenylcyclopropenone (DPC). This TCR came from a woman aged 35 to 49 with alopecia areata. Some clones in this sample may be carry-over from other donors' samples. In DNA form, the CDR3 reads TGCAGCGTTGGAGAGGTAGGGAGCGAGCAGTTC. Amino acids: CSVGEVGSEQF.